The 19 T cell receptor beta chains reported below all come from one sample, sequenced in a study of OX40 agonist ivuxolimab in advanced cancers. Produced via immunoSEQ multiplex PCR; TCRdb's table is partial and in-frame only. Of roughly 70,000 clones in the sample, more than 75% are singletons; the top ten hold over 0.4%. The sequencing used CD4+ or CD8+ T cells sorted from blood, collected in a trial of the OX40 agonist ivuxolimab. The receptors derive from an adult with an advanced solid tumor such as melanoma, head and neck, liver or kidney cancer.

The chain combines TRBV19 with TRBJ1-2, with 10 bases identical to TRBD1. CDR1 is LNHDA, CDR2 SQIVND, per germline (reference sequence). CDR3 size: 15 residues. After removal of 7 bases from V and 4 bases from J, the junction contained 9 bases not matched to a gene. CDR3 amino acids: CASTDADRGGYGYTF. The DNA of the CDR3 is TGTGCCAGTACCGACGCGGACAGGGGGGGCTATGGCTACACCTTC.

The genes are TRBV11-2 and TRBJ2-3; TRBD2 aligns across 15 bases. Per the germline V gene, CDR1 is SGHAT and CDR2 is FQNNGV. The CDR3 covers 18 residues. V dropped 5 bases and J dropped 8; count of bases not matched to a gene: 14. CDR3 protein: CASSPSAGTSGGLGTQYF. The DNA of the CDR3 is TGTGCCAGCAGCCCCTCGGCTGGGACTAGCGGGGGGTTGGGTACGCAGTATTTT.

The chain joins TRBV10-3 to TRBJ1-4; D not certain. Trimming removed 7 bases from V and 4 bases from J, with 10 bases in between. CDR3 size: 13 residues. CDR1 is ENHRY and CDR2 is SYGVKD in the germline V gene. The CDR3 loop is CAINRDLNEKLFF. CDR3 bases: TGTGCCATCAACCGGGATCTTAATGAAAAACTGTTTTTT.

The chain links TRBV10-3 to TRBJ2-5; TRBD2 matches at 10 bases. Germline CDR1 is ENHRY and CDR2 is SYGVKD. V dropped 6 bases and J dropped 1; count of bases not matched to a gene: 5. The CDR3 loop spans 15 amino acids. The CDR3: CAIRGRTSGQETQYF. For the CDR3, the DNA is TGTGCCATCAGGGGAAGGACTAGCGGCCAAGAGACCCAGTACTTC.

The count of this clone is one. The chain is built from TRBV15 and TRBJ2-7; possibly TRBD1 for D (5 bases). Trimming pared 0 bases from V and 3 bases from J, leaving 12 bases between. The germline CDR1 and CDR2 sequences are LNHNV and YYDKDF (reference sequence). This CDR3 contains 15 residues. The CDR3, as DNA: TGTGCCACCAGCAGAGAGGGGCAGAGCCTCTACGAGCAGTACTTC. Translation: CATSREGQSLYEQYF.

CDR3 residues: CATSRDGWEGRTDTQYF. CDR3 DNA: TGTGCCACCAGCAGAGATGGGTGGGAGGGACGCACAGATACGCAGTATTTT. This rearrangement joins TRBV15 to TRBJ2-3; the match to TRBD2 covers 7 bases. Germline V gives CDR1 LNHNV, CDR2 YYDKDF (reference sequence). CDR3 length: 17 amino acids. The ends lost 0 bases at V and 1 base at J; junction bases unmatched: 7. Full variable domain (rest looked up from reference TRBV15 and TRBJ2-3): DAMVIQNPRYQVTQFGKPVTLSCSQTLNHNVMYWYQQKSSQAPKLLFHYYDKDFNNEADTPDNFQSRRPNTSFCFLDIRSPGLGDTAMYLCATSRDGWEGRTDTQYFGPGTRLTVL.

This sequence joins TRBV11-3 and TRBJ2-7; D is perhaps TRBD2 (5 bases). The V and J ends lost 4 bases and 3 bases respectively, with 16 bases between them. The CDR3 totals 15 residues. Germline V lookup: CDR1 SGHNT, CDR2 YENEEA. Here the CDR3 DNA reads TGTGCCAGCAGCTCCCCCCCACTAGTAGTCTACGAGCAGTACTTC. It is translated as CASSSPPLVVYEQYF.

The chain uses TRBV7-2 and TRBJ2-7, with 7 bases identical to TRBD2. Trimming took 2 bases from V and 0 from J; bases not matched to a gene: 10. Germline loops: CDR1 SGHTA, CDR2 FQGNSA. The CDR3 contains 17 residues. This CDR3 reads CASSLMVGREPSYEQYF. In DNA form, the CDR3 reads TGTGCCAGCAGCTTAATGGTTGGGCGGGAGCCCTCCTACGAGCAGTACTTC.

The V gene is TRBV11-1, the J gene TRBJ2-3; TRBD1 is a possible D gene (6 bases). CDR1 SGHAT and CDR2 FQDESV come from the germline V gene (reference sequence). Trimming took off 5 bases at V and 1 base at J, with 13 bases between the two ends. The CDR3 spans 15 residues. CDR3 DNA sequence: TGTGCCAGCAGCGATACAGGGCTGGGCACAGATACGCAGTATTTT. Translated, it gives CASSDTGLGTDTQYF.

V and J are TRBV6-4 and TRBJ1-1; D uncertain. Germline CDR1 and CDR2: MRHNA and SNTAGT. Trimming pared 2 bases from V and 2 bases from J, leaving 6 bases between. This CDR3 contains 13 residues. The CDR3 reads CASSDTFNTEAFF. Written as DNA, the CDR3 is TGTGCCAGCAGTGACACCTTTAACACTGAAGCTTTCTTT.

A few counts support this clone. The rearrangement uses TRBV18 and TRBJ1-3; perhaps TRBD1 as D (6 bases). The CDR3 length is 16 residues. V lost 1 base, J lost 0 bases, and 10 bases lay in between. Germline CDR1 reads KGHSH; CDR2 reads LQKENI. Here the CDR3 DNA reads TGTGCCAGCTCACCACTAGGGGGAGTCTCTGGAAACACCATATATTTT. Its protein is CASSPLGGVSGNTIYF.

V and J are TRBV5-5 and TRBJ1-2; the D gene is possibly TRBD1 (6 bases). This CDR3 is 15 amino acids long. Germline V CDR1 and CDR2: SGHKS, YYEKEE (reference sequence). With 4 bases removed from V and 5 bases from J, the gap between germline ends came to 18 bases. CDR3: CASSLGATTPYGYTF. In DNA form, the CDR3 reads TGTGCCAGCAGCCTGGGGGCCACCACTCCTTATGGCTACACCTTC.

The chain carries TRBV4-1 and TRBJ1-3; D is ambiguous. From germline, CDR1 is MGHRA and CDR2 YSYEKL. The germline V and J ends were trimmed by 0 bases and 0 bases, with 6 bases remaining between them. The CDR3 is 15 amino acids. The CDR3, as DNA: TGCGCCAGCAGCCAAGAATACCCCTCTGGAAACACCATATATTTT. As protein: CASSQEYPSGNTIYF.

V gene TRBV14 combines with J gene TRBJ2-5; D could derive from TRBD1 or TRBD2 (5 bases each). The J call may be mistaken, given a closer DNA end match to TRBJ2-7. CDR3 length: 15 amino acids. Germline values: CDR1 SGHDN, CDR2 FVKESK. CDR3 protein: CASNLRDGPHYEQYF. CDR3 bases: TGTGCCAGCAACCTGAGGGACGGCCCCCACTACGAGCAGTACTTC.

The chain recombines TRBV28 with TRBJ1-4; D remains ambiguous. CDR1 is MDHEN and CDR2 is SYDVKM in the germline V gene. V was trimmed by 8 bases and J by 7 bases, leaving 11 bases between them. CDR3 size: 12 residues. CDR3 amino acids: CASQFGGEKLFF. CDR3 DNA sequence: TGTGCCAGCCAGTTTGGAGGTGAAAAACTGTTTTTT.

For the CDR3, the DNA is TGTGCCAGCAGCTGGACGGGACTGGCGAACAATGAGCAGTTCTTC. Translation gives CASSWTGLANNEQFF. The rearrangement joins TRBV5-4 to TRBJ2-1; D possibly corresponds to TRBD2 (6 bases). Germline CDR1 and CDR2: SGHNT and YYREEE (reference sequence). The CDR3 consists of 15 residues. The germline V and J ends were trimmed by 3 bases and 5 bases, with 15 bases remaining between them.

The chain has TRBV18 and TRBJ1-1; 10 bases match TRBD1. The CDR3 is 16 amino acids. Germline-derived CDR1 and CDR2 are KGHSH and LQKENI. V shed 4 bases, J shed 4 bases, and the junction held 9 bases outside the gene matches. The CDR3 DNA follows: TGTGCCAGCTCACTAGACAGGGGGCCGCACTTCACTGAAGCTTTCTTT. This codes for CASSLDRGPHFTEAFF.

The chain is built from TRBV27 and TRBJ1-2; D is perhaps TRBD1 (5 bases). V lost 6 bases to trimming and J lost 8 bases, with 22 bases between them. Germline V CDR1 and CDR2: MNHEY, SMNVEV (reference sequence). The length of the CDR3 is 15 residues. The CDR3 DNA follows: TGTGCCAGCAGCCCCTCGACAGCTACTATGAGCGGCTACACCTTC. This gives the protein CASSPSTATMSGYTF.

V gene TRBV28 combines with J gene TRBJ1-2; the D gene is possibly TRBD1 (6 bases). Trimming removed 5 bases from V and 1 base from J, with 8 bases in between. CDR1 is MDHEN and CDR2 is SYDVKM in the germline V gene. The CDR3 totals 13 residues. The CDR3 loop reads CASSLQGNYGYTF. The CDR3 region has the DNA TGTGCCAGCAGTCTACAGGGTAACTATGGCTACACCTTC.